These 13 T cell receptor beta chains originate from one sample sequenced in a study of regulatory T cells in long-lasting Graves disease. With iRepertoire HTBI primers and Arm-PCR of CDR3 regions, TCR beta libraries were built. TCRdb recomputed calls from the multiplex PCR reads with MiXCR, one row per CDR3 protein. This sample has around 230,000 distinct CDR3 sequences, with about a sixth found just once. Time point here: newly diagnosed GD, antithyroid drugs for less than 3 months. PBMC-derived RNA was used for the TCR library. The specimen comprised peripheral blood mononuclear cells (PBMCs), sampled at new diagnosis, from a patient treated with antithyroid drugs. These receptors were taken from a female donor with Graves disease.

This clonotype occurred many times. V usage is TRBV18 and J usage is TRBJ1-2; TRBD1 might be the D (5 bases). The CDR3 extends over 14 amino acids. Germline V gene data show CDR1 as KGHSH and CDR2 as LQKENI. V was clipped by 3 bases and J by 7 bases, with 15 bases between them. CDR3 amino acids: CASSPSRQSGGYTF. CDR3 nucleotide sequence: TGTGCCAGCTCACCTTCCCGACAGTCCGGTGGCTACACCTTC. Looking up the rest from reference TRBV18 and TRBJ1-2 gives the full variable domain: NAGVMQNPRHLVRRRGQEARLRCSPMKGHSHVYWYRQLPEEGLKFMVYLQKENIIDESGMPKERFSAEFPKEGPSILRIQQVVRGDSAAYFCASSPSRQSGGYTFGSGTRLTVV.

There are many counts of this clonotype. The junction departs from germline at one end; a sequencing error may be responsible. The chain carries TRBV2 and TRBJ1-5; unclear D gene. There are 13 residues in the CDR3. Germline V gives CDR1 SNHLY, CDR2 FYNNEI. This chain's CDR3 is CASTEVQDQPQHF. As DNA, the CDR3 is TGTGCCAGCACTGAAGTTCAGGATCAGCCCCAGCATTTT.

With regard to this clonotype: One base away lies a much larger clone, so this may be a sequencing read error. The chain recombines TRBV6-2 or TRBV6-3 with TRBJ1-5; D unresolved. Germline V gene lookup returns CDR1 MNHEY and CDR2 SVGEGT. The CDR3 length is 13 residues. This chain's CDR3 is CACSDDSNQPQHF. The CDR3 DNA follows: TGTGCCTGCAGTGACGACAGCAATCAGCCCCAGCATTTT.

The rearrangement uses TRBV11-3 and TRBJ2-5; 14 bases match TRBD2. Per the germline V gene, CDR1 is SGHNT and CDR2 is YENEEA. CDR3 length: 15 residues. The V segment lost 5 bases and the J segment 4 bases; nucleotides outside the gene matches: 3. The CDR3 reads CASSTGLAGGETQYF. DNA of the CDR3: TGTGCCAGCAGCACAGGACTAGCGGGGGGAGAGACCCAGTACTTC.

This clonotype occurred many times. The rearrangement uses TRBV20-1 and TRBJ2-7, with TRBD2 matching over 9 bases. Germline V CDR1 and CDR2: DFQATT, SNEGSKA (reference sequence). The CDR3 loop spans 16 amino acids. V was clipped by 1 base and J by 5 bases; unmatched bases: 12. As DNA, the CDR3 is TGCAGTGCTAGAGGACGTAGCGGGAGTATGGTAGACGAGCAGTACTTC. Encoded protein: CSARGRSGSMVDEQYF.

The V and J genes are TRBV20-1 and TRBJ2-7; D gene uncertain. Trimming removed 3 bases at V and 0 bases at J, with 9 bases between. The CDR3 spans 13 residues. Germline lookup yields CDR1 DFQATT and CDR2 SNEGSKA (reference sequence). The CDR3: CSASGPRSYEQYF. In DNA form, the CDR3 reads TGCAGTGCTAGTGGACCCCGCTCCTACGAGCAGTACTTC.

The V gene is TRBV7-2, the J gene TRBJ2-1; TRBD2 matches 7 bases. The ends lost 7 bases at V and 6 bases at J; junction bases unmatched: 12. The CDR3 has 15 amino acids. The germline V gene encodes CDR1 SGHTA and CDR2 FQGNSA. The CDR3 nucleotides read TGTGCCAGCAACCCTTTCTATCTAGCGGTCAATGAGCAGTTCTTC. Encoded protein: CASNPFYLAVNEQFF. Based on the CDR3 plus reference TRBV7-2 and TRBJ2-1, the full variable domain is GAGVSQSPSNKVTEKGKDVELRCDPISGHTALYWYRQSLGQGLEFLIYFQGNSAPDKSGLPSDRFSAERTGGSVSTLTIQRTQQEDSAVYLCASNPFYLAVNEQFFGPGTRLTVL.

This clonotype has at least ten counts. The chain employs TRBV7-8 and TRBJ2-3, with D maybe TRBD2 (7 bases). Trimming cost V 5 bases and J 4 bases, with 19 bases left between them. The germline V gene has CDR1 SGHVS and CDR2 FQNEAQ. The CDR3 sequence is 16 residues long. CDR3 DNA: TGTGCCAGCAGCCCTACGGGGAGGGAGGGGGCAGATACGCAGTATTTT. The encoded protein is CASSPTGREGADTQYF.

This clonotype showed up many times. The genes are TRBV28 and TRBJ1-2, with D possibly matching TRBD1 (6 bases). V was cut by 4 bases and J by 3 bases, with 15 bases left in between. The CDR3 contains 15 residues. Germline V gene lookup returns CDR1 MDHEN and CDR2 SYDVKM. Here the CDR3 DNA reads TGTGCCAGCAGTTCCCGGGACAAGCGCCACTATGGCTACACCTTC. Residues: CASSSRDKRHYGYTF.

In its sample, this clonotype was seen many times. DNA of the CDR3: TGTGCCTGCCTCCAGGGCGGGGAGACCCAGTACTTC. This codes for CACLQGGETQYF. This sequence joins TRBV30 and TRBJ2-5, with D perhaps being TRBD1 or TRBD2 (5 bases each). The V gene's germline CDR1 is GTSNPN and CDR2 SVGIG (reference sequence). The CDR3 covers 12 residues. The V and J ends lost 6 bases and 5 bases respectively, with 13 bases between them.

This clonotype has only a few counts. The chain has TRBV15 and TRBJ2-3; D is ambiguous. The germline V gene encodes CDR1 LNHNV and CDR2 YYDKDF (reference sequence). CDR3 length: 15 residues. V was trimmed by 0 bases and J by 3 bases, leaving 10 bases between them. The chain's CDR3 is CATSRDWVSTDTQYF. CDR3 in DNA: TGTGCCACCAGCAGAGACTGGGTTAGTACAGATACGCAGTATTTT.

As regards this clonotype: Given a much more abundant clone one base away, this may be a read error. The genes are TRBV7-6 and TRBJ1-1; 7 positions agree with TRBD1. The CDR3 runs to 16 residues. CDR1 is SGHVS, CDR2 FNYEAQ, per germline. DNA for the CDR3: TGTGCCAGCAGCTTAGCACCGGGACAGCTGAACACTGAAGTTTTCTTT. Protein: CASSLAPGQLNTEVFF. The entire variable domain, with the rest obtained from reference TRBV7-6 and TRBJ1-1, is as follows: GAGVSQSPRYKVTKRGQDVALRCDPISGHVSLYWYRQALGQGPEFLTYFNYEAQQDKSGLPNDRFSAERPEGSISTLTIQRTEQRDSAMYRCASSLAPGQLNTEVFFGQGTRLTVV.

The table lists this clonotype with many counts. The chain recombines TRBV3-1 with TRBJ2-7; D is possibly TRBD2 (5 bases). Trimming removed 4 bases from V and 7 bases from J, with 14 bases in between. This CDR3 is built from 13 residues. Germline CDR1 and CDR2: LGHDT and YNNKEL (reference sequence). The CDR3 loop is CASSPILAGEQYF. In nucleotides, the CDR3 is TGTGCCAGCAGCCCCATTTTGGCGGGTGAGCAGTACTTC.